Reported below is one TCR beta chain. Its antigen is as yet unknown. The V and J ends lost 7 bases and 8 bases, in that order; junction bases with no gene match: 5. Germline V CDR1 and CDR2: ENHRY, SYGVKD. The CDR3 has 13 amino acids. Primers: 60 Vbeta forward and 13 Jbeta reverse. Data came from immunoSEQ multiplex PCR; TCRdb stores just in-frame clones and leaves some out. The sample yields 110,000 or so clones, 70% to 80% seen once. The sample comes from a study of cytomegalovirus exposure and HLA in healthy donors. Study-wide context: From about 179 million T cells, an earlier analysis saw under 140 million unique TCR beta sequences.

Points from the study as a whole: One variant, a missense change in DCLRE1C, was linked in a later analysis to TCR beta V- and J-gene trimming. CMV antigen specificity of a few CMV-associated chains was confirmed in vitro. Apparent HLA restriction characterized most CMV-associated TCR beta chains in a later analysis.

This rearrangement joins TRBV10-3 to TRBJ2-1, with 10 positions matching TRBD1. What was sequenced was PBMCs. The TCR was taken from a woman in her 30s in good health and CMV-seropositive. The CDR3 loop is CAIMGQGLDEQFF. CDR3 coding DNA: TGTGCCATCATGGGACAGGGGTTAGATGAGCAGTTCTTC.